This T cell receptor beta chain is from a study of molecular identifiers for immune sequencing clone quantification. Study details: Replicate experiments divided RNA from approximately 22,000 or 94,000 naive CD8 cells into five parts and sequenced four. Regarding the study as a whole: Whereas naive cells kept under 1% of molecules in clones above 20 RNA copies, such clones held over 98% in effectors. Amid fewer than 1.3 million naive cells, spiked Jurkat TCR RNA from one cell was reportedly still detectable.

Libraries of bulk TCR were made by previously described methods (with listed TCR primers). One entry per CDR3 protein, called by TCRdb with MiXCR from the PCR reads. Of some 590,000 distinct CDR3 sequences in the sample, around 25% are singletons; the top ten hold about 0.84%. Germline-derived CDR1 and CDR2 are SGHRS and YFSETQ. V lost 2 bases and J lost 1; bases outside the gene matches: 10. This CDR3 region has 18 residues. This clonotype showed up many times. Its target is not known. The chain is built from TRBV5-1 and TRBJ2-2; 8 bases align to TRBD1. Material for sequencing was naive CD8+ T cells from blood, with Jurkat cell RNA spiked in. Noted subset: FACS-sorted CD8+CD4-CCR7+CD45RA+ naive T cells. This receptor was obtained from a human donor in good health. Some libraries in this study had Jurkat cell RNA spiked in. CDR3 sequence (DNA): TGCGCCAGCAGCTTTTTCCCCCCCGGGACAGGGAACACCGGGGAGCTGTTTTTT. Amino acid sequence: CASSFFPPGTGNTGELFF.